This paragraph covers one T cell receptor beta chain sequence. What this receptor recognizes is not known. No base qualities exist here, and no much larger clone lies one base off it. Read against the paper, the sample's treatment or condition label means: around 19 received Ad26.COV2.S at low or high dose, single or two shots; roughly 5 received placebo; per-sample allocation not given. Repertoires of vaccine and placebo recipients were sequenced from samples collected on day 63 after the first injection. Between 29 July and 7 August 2020, Cohort 1b enrolled around 24 adults aged 18-55 years at one site in Boston, USA. Ad26.COV2.S was a replication-incompetent adenovirus type 26 vector expressing a prefusion-stabilized SARS-CoV-2 spike protein from the original Wuhan strain. This record belongs to a study of Ad26.COV2.S vaccination and SARS-CoV-2 variants listed by TCRdb under 2021. In terms of the full investigation: Vaccine-arm donors came from COV1001, a multicentre, randomized, double-blind, placebo-controlled phase I-IIa trial of Ad26.COV2.S in healthy adults. Ad26.COV2.S was administered intramuscularly at 5 x 10^10 or 1 x 10^11 viral particles, either as a single shot or as two shots given 56 days apart. TCRbeta repertoire sequencing served as the tool for gauging how specific and how broad the SARS-CoV-2-reactive T cell receptors were following Ad26.COV2.S vaccination. The TCR-sequenced set comprised about 32 samples: 19 Ad26.COV2.S vaccine recipients, 5 placebo recipients and 8 SARS-CoV-2 convalescent individuals. Trial participants were randomized into five groups of five: low-dose or high-dose Ad26.COV2.S given once or twice, or placebo on both occasions. Investigators did not know the trial group allocation while performing experiments and assessing outcomes.

Cut back by 3 bases and 4 bases, the V and J ends lie 15 bases apart. The CDR3 covers 15 residues, taking in both the cysteine and the phenylalanine. Solely the CDR3 DNA is kept, with 45 bases framed from the first base. CDR1 and CDR2 are drawn from the germline V gene (reference sequence): LNHDA, SQIVND. TCRbeta CDR3 regions were sequenced with the immunoSEQ Assay. After extraction, genomic DNA underwent amplification by bias-controlled multiplex PCR, followed by high-throughput sequencing. In the authors' own workflow: Collapsing and filtering of sequences were performed to quantify the absolute abundance of each unique TCRbeta CDR3 region. T cell fraction was estimated by normalization of TCRbeta template counts to usable DNA, with usable DNA being measured through amplification of reference genes present in all nucleated cells. Repertoire TCRs were annotated as SARS-CoV-2-specific by exact matching of V gene, CDR3 amino acid sequence and J gene to a known reactive TCR set. The reference SARS-CoV-2 TCR set came from MIRA and was filtered for enrichment in COVID-19-positive ImmuneCODE repertoires, removing public or cross-reactive TCRs. Using the MIRA antigens, annotated TCRs were further analysed by specific ORF or by position within an ORF. Breadth was defined as annotated unique rearrangements over total unique productive rearrangements; depth was the summed frequency of those rearrangements. Group comparisons of TCR breadth used two-sided Wilcoxon rank-sum tests. The immuneACCESS repertoire file appears here via TCRdb, limited to in-frame rearrangements. These files lack a portion of the clones; in checked studies, under half of the deficit traces to unresolved V genes, and the cause of the others is not known. V and J calls plus clone size are reproduced from that table; the DNA served to infer D and trimming. The table for this sample lists around 340,000 clones; around 89% of them were counted only once. Roughly 5% of the sample lies in the top ten.

Study-wide findings and limitations: Compared with placebo recipients, Ad26.COV2.S recipients showed higher spike-specific TCR breadth (P = 0.0014). The study was not powered to compare responses between vaccine doses or regimens. The authors noted that the TCR breadth and depth analyses may have underestimated total T cell responses. Substantial breadth of spike-specific CD8+ and CD4+ T cell responses was reported after vaccination. Comparable non-spike TCR breadth was observed between vaccine and placebo recipients, consistent with only spike being contained in the vaccine.

The chain is assembled from TRBV19 and TRBJ1-2, with no confidently assigned D gene. The input for sequencing was peripheral blood, taken in a trial of Ad26.COV2.S vaccine versus placebo. The TCR comes from a person between 18 and 59 years old who received the Ad26.COV2.S COVID-19 vaccine or a placebo. In nucleotide form, the sequence is TGTGCCAGTAGTATCAACACCCCCTATCTCTATGGCTACACCTTC. This translates into CASSINTPYLYGYTF.